Below, 23 T cell receptor beta chains from the same sample are listed, as sequenced in a study of blood T cell repertoires in COVID-19. Here immunoSEQ multiplex PCR was the method, and the copy in TCRdb shows in-frame clones only, minus some. The data show a few hundred thousand clones, with 84% seen just once and approximately 6.6% held by the top ten. Input material: PBMCs or T cells enriched from blood (not recorded which). The receptor set was obtained from a woman in her thirties or forties who had recovered from COVID-19.

The rearrangement links TRBV21-1 to TRBJ1-1. TRBV21-1 is designated a pseudogene. The CDR3 loop spans 19 amino acids. CDR3 DNA sequence: TGTGCCAGCAGCAAAAAAAGAGGGGGGGAAAGAACCATGAACACTGAAGCTTTCTTT. It codes for CASSKKRGGERTMNTEAFF.

The CDR3 loop is CASSSRNREKLFF. CDR3 nucleotides: TGTGCCAGCAGCTCTCGGAACAGGGAAAAACTGTTTTTT. This chain links TRBV7-6 with TRBJ1-4, with D possibly TRBD1 on 5 matching bases. CDR1 and CDR2 from the germline V gene are SGHVS and FNYEAQ. The CDR3 loop spans 13 amino acids. Between the trimmed V and J ends, which lost 4 bases and 8 bases, there was a span of 11 bases.

This clone was detected only once. This chain joins TRBV5-8 and TRBJ2-1; 12 nucleotides align to TRBD2. The ends lost 5 bases at V and 9 bases at J; junction bases unmatched: 9. Per the germline V gene, CDR1 is SGHTS and CDR2 is YDEGEE. This CDR3 has 15 residues. CDR3 sequence reads: CASRAGTSGLVEQFF. Written as DNA, the CDR3 is TGTGCCAGCAGAGCCGGGACTAGCGGGTTGGTTGAGCAGTTCTTC.

The rearrangement joins TRBV5-5 to TRBJ1-3; no definite D call. Per the germline V gene, CDR1 is SGHKS and CDR2 is YYEKEE (reference sequence). The CDR3 totals 15 residues. Trimming cost V 3 bases and J 2 bases, with 12 bases left between them. The CDR3 spells CASSSDGTAGNTIYF. The DNA of the CDR3 is TGTGCCAGCAGCTCGGATGGCACAGCTGGAAACACCATATATTTT.

J is TRBJ2-6 and V is TRBV28; possible D gene TRBD1, 6 bases. Per the germline V gene, CDR1 is MDHEN and CDR2 is SYDVKM. The CDR3 loop spans 15 amino acids. V dropped 6 bases and J dropped 2 bases, with 11 bases sitting between them. CDR3 sequence (DNA): TGTGCCAGCAGCCCCACAGGGCCTGGGGCCAACGTCCTGACTTTC. This encodes CASSPTGPGANVLTF. The full variable domain, its missing parts supplied by reference TRBV28 and TRBJ2-6, is DVKVTQSSRYLVKRTGEKVFLECVQDMDHENMFWYRQDPGLGLRLIYFSYDVKMKEKGDIPEGYSVSREKKERFSLILESASTNQTSMYLCASSPTGPGANVLTFGAGSRLTVL.

The gene calls are TRBV21-1 and TRBJ2-7; the D call of TRBD2 is as the table states it, not checked on the DNA. TRBV21-1 is marked as a pseudogene. The CDR3 loop spans 16 amino acids. The DNA of the CDR3 is TGTGCCAGCAGCAAAGCGCCTAGCGGGTGTACCTACGAGCAGTACGTC. Encoded protein: CASSKAPSGCTYEQYV.

The chain uses TRBV19 and TRBJ2-1; 7 nucleotides line up with TRBD1. The germline gives CDR1 LNHDA, CDR2 SQIVND (reference sequence). The junction had 18 bases not matched to a gene; V was cut back by 5 bases and J by 5 bases. This CDR3 is built from 18 residues. CDR3 protein: CASSRTGRSGKFNNEQFF. The CDR3 nucleotides are TGTGCCAGTAGTCGGACAGGCAGGTCCGGGAAGTTTAACAATGAGCAGTTCTTC.

This chain connects TRBV19 to TRBJ1-2; TRBD1 is a possible D gene (6 bases). This CDR3 region has 13 residues. V dropped 4 bases and J dropped 4 bases, with 10 bases sitting between them. CDR1 and CDR2 from the germline V gene are LNHDA and SQIVND (reference sequence). The CDR3 DNA follows: TGTGCCAGTAGTAATACAGGGCTCTATGGCTACACCTTC. Amino acid sequence: CASSNTGLYGYTF.

V and J are TRBV29-1 and TRBJ2-1, with TRBD2 matching over 8 bases. The CDR3 runs to 13 residues. The J segment lost 9 bases and the V segment lost 6 bases, leaving 10 bases of the junction unmatched. Germline loops: CDR1 SQVTM, CDR2 ANQGSEA. The CDR3 DNA is TGCAGCGTCGATAATCCAGCGGGAGCTGAGCAGTTCTTC. Translated: CSVDNPAGAEQFF.

The CDR3 bases are TGCACCAGCAGCCAAGACCCTAGCTCCTACAATGAGCAGTTCTTC. Translated: CTSSQDPSSYNEQFF. The V call is TRBV1, the J call TRBJ2-1; TRBD2 reflects the table's D call only, with no check against the DNA. TRBV1 is marked as a pseudogene. The CDR3 loop spans 15 amino acids.

This chain joins TRBV5-8 and TRBJ1-2; D unclear. The ends were cut back, 4 bases at V and 4 bases at J, with 14 bases in the middle. Germline values: CDR1 SGHTS, CDR2 YDEGEE. CDR3 length: 14 amino acids. The chain's CDR3 is CASSNEVPSYGYTF. The CDR3 DNA is TGTGCCAGCAGCAACGAGGTGCCCTCCTATGGCTACACCTTC. The entire variable domain, with the rest obtained from reference TRBV5-8 and TRBJ1-2, is as follows: EAGVTQSPTHLIKTRGQQATLRCSPISGHTSVYWYQQALGLGLQFLLWYDEGEERNRGNFPPRFSGRQFPNYSSELNVNALELEDSALYLCASSNEVPSYGYTFGSGTRLTVV.

V usage is TRBV6-5 and J usage is TRBJ2-5, with 10 bases identical to TRBD2. The germline CDR1 and CDR2 sequences are MNHEY and SVGAGI. This CDR3 is built from 15 residues. The V and J ends lost 7 bases and 5 bases, in that order; junction bases with no gene match: 10. The CDR3 DNA follows: TGTGCCAGCACTATGACTAGCGGGTTCGCCGAGACCCAGTACTTC. It is translated as CASTMTSGFAETQYF.

The chain combines TRBV5-1 with TRBJ2-3; D perhaps matches TRBD2 (6 bases). V lost 5 bases, J lost 0 bases, and 13 bases lay in between. Germline V gene data show CDR1 as SGHRS and CDR2 as YFSETQ. This CDR3 has 15 residues. The DNA for the CDR3 is TGCGCCAGCAGATCATTAGCGGTTAGCACAGATACGCAGTATTTT. It codes for CASRSLAVSTDTQYF.

The chain combines TRBV30 with TRBJ2-7; tentatively, D is TRBD2 (7 bases). Germline V gene sequence: CDR1 GTSNPN, CDR2 SVGIG (reference sequence). Trimming cost V 2 bases and J 2 bases, with 19 bases left between them. This CDR3 has 16 residues. CDR3 sequence (DNA): TGTGCCTGGAGTACCCTCGCGGGGGCGCGGGCCTACGAGCAGTACTTC. It encodes CAWSTLAGARAYEQYF. The full variable domain, in which reference TRBV30 and TRBJ2-7 provide the parts outside the CDR3, is SQTIHQWPATLVQPVGSPLSLECTVEGTSNPNLYWYRQAAGRGLQLLFYSVGIGQISSEVPQNLSASRPQDRQFILSSKKLLLSDSGFYLCAWSTLAGARAYEQYFGPGTRLTVT.

This clone was seen more than once but under ten times. CDR3 in DNA: TGTGCCTGGAGTGTACGGGACAGGGATTACAATGAGCAGTTCTTC. Residues: CAWSVRDRDYNEQFF. The V gene is TRBV30, the J gene TRBJ2-1; 9 bases are shared with TRBD1. J gave up 4 bases and V 0 bases, and 4 bases lay outside the gene matches. This CDR3 spans 15 amino acids. CDR1 and CDR2 (germline): GTSNPN, SVGIG (reference sequence).

This chain links TRBV5-1 with TRBJ2-1; 10 positions match TRBD2. The CDR3 spans 17 residues. V lost 0 bases to trimming and J lost 6 bases; unmatched junction nucleotides: 9. In germline, CDR1 is SGHRS, CDR2 YFSETQ. The DNA of the CDR3 is TGCGCCAGCAGCTTGGCCGGGGCTAGCGGGAGCCTCAATGAGCAGTTCTTC. It translates to CASSLAGASGSLNEQFF.

The rearrangement joins TRBV12-3 or TRBV12-4 to TRBJ1-4, with a possible D match to TRBD1 (6 bases). The CDR3 has 13 residues. The germline V and J ends were trimmed by 4 bases and 4 bases, with 7 bases remaining between them. In DNA form, the CDR3 reads TGTGCCAGCAGTTGGACAGTTAATGAAAAACTGTTTTTT. This codes for CASSWTVNEKLFF.

This clone was seen just once. The chain uses TRBV2 and TRBJ2-2; weak D call: TRBD1 (6 bases). V was shortened by 7 bases and J by 1 base, with 10 bases between the two germline ends. CDR1 and CDR2 from the germline V gene are SNHLY and FYNNEI. The CDR3 totals 14 residues. The CDR3 spells CASMEQGNTGELFF. The CDR3 DNA reads as TGTGCCAGCATGGAACAGGGGAACACCGGGGAGCTGTTTTTT.

The chain couples TRBV28 to TRBJ1-2, with 10 bases that match TRBD1. The junction had 7 bases not matched to a gene; V was cut back by 6 bases and J by 6 bases. CDR3 length equals 14 residues. Germline V gives CDR1 MDHEN, CDR2 SYDVKM. CDR3 region: CASSSHGQGDGYTF. CDR3 nucleotide sequence: TGTGCCAGCAGCTCCCACGGACAGGGGGATGGCTACACCTTC.

This sequence joins TRBV9 and TRBJ1-3; perhaps TRBD1 as D (5 bases). The CDR3 is 17 amino acids. Germline lookup yields CDR1 SGDLS and CDR2 YYNGEE. V was pared by 1 base and J by 0 bases, with 14 bases between. The CDR3 sequence: CASSVSSVGASGNTIYF. DNA of the CDR3: TGTGCCAGCAGCGTAAGCTCAGTTGGGGCCTCTGGAAACACCATATATTTT.

CDR3 bases: TGTGCCAGCAGTTTCTTAGCGGGAGGTACCTACGAGCAGTACTTC. Encoded protein: CASSFLAGGTYEQYF. V is TRBV27 and J is TRBJ2-7, with 10 bases that match TRBD2. The CDR3 runs 15 residues. With V trimmed by 3 bases and J by 2 bases, 4 bases remained unmatched. Looked up from germline, CDR1 is MNHEY and CDR2 is SMNVEV (reference sequence).

CDR3 nucleotides: TGCGCCAGCAGCCCGGGACAGGGGAGCACAGATACGCAGTATTTT. Translated: CASSPGQGSTDTQYF. V is TRBV5-1 and J is TRBJ2-3, with 10 nucleotides matching TRBD1. CDR1 is SGHRS, CDR2 YFSETQ, per germline. The CDR3 runs to 15 residues. With 4 bases clipped from V and 0 bases from J, the junction kept 2 bases outside the gene matches.

V usage is TRBV2 and J usage is TRBJ2-2; 10 bases line up with TRBD1. The junction had 5 bases not matched to a gene; V was cut back by 7 bases and J by 6 bases. Germline V CDR1 and CDR2: SNHLY, FYNNEI. The CDR3 loop spans 14 amino acids. CDR3 protein: CASKIDRGPGELFF. CDR3 DNA: TGTGCCAGCAAAATAGACAGGGGGCCCGGGGAGCTGTTTTTT.